This T cell receptor beta chain came from a study of OX40 agonist ivuxolimab in advanced cancers. Generated by immunoSEQ multiplex PCR, the TCRdb table keeps only in-frame clones and is missing some. The sample records tens of thousands of clones, about 90% being singletons. Germline CDR1 and CDR2: ENHRY and SYGVKD. The CDR3 is 16 amino acids. V was clipped by 6 bases and J by 0 bases, with 15 bases between them. The sequencing here drew on CD4+ or CD8+ T cells sorted from blood, taken in a trial of the OX40 agonist ivuxolimab. The chain is built from TRBV10-3 and TRBJ2-1; a weak D match, TRBD2 (5 bases). This TCR came from an adult with an advanced solid tumor such as melanoma, head and neck, liver or kidney cancer. The CDR3 DNA sequence: TGTGCCATCAGCCCCGGACTGACCTCCTCCTACAATGAGCAGTTCTTC. Protein: CAISPGLTSSYNEQFF.